What follows are 13 T cell receptor beta chains derived from one specimen sequenced in a study of T cells in Graves' hyperthyroidism and ophthalmopathy. Authors of the study amplified TCR beta CDR3 regions from RNA transcripts. TCR CDR3 underwent first-round RT-PCR with the HTBI primer set. TCRdb independently ran MiXCR on the multiplex PCR reads; one entry per CDR3 protein. The sample carries 730,000 or so distinct CDR3 sequences, around a sixth recorded once. Sequenced: blood. Receptor source: a woman aged 45-59 years with Graves' hyperthyroidism that later progressed to Graves' ophthalmopathy.

The table lists this clonotype with a count of one. The genes are TRBV20-1 and TRBJ2-3; 12 nucleotides agree with TRBD2. The CDR3 consists of 15 residues. V lost 6 bases and J lost 2; bases outside the gene matches: 6. Germline lookup yields CDR1 DFQATT and CDR2 SNEGSKA (reference sequence). The CDR3 region has the DNA TGCAGTGCCCTAGCGGGGGGGTTTGACACAGATACGCAGTATTTT. Protein: CSALAGGFDTDTQYF.

Of note for this clonotype: This sequence may be a read error, since a much larger clone differs from it by one base. The rearrangement joins TRBV3-1 to TRBJ2-5; D is perhaps TRBD2 (5 bases). V was pared by 4 bases and J by 5 bases, with 17 bases between. The V gene's germline CDR1 is LGHDT and CDR2 YNNKEL (reference sequence). The CDR3 covers 15 residues. CDR3 region: CASSLSTPGGETQYF. The DNA of the CDR3 is TGTGCCAGCAGCCTATCCACCCCGGGCGGGGAGACCCAGTACTTC.

The chain links TRBV19 to TRBJ1-4; maybe TRBD1 (5 bases). The germline V gene encodes CDR1 LNHDA and CDR2 SQIVND (reference sequence). Trimming stripped 7 bases from V and 12 bases from J, with 15 bases between. The CDR3 runs 12 residues. The CDR3 loop reads CASNIGGTELFF. CDR3 DNA: TGTGCCAGTAACATTGGAGGGACCGAACTGTTTTTT.

The chain recombines TRBV27 with TRBJ1-5; maybe TRBD1 (6 bases). Germline V gene lookup returns CDR1 MNHEY and CDR2 SMNVEV (reference sequence). V shed 0 bases and J shed 2 bases, with 14 bases lying between them. The CDR3 sequence is 17 residues long. The CDR3 coding sequence is TGTGCCAGCAGTTTATCCACGAGGGGGGTCGGCAATCAGCCCCAGCATTTT. Residues: CASSLSTRGVGNQPQHF.

The V call is TRBV5-6, the J call TRBJ1-1; 9 bases align to TRBD1. The germline gives CDR1 SGHDT, CDR2 YYEEEE. V lost 4 bases and J lost 4; bases outside the gene matches: 5. The length of the CDR3 is 14 residues. The CDR3 loop reads CASSIQGAITEAFF. The DNA of the CDR3 is TGTGCCAGCAGCATACAGGGGGCGATCACTGAAGCTTTCTTT.

This clonotype was observed many times. The genes are TRBV30 and TRBJ1-1; D may be TRBD1 (6 bases). The CDR3 is 14 amino acids. The germline V and J ends were trimmed by 3 bases and 5 bases, with 16 bases remaining between them. CDR1 is GTSNPN and CDR2 is SVGIG in the germline V gene (reference sequence). The CDR3 DNA sequence: TGTGCCTGGAGCCGTACGGGGGCTCTTACTGAAGCTTTCTTT. This codes for CAWSRTGALTEAFF. Full variable domain (rest looked up from reference TRBV30 and TRBJ1-1): SQTIHQWPATLVQPVGSPLSLECTVEGTSNPNLYWYRQAAGRGLQLLFYSVGIGQISSEVPQNLSASRPQDRQFILSSKKLLLSDSGFYLCAWSRTGALTEAFFGQGTRLTVV.

This clonotype was found many times. The V gene is TRBV18, the J gene TRBJ1-1; D gene uncertain. The V and J ends lost 0 bases and 0 bases respectively, with 8 bases between them. The CDR3 contains 15 residues. CDR1 and CDR2 (germline): KGHSH, LQKENI. The DNA of the CDR3 is TGTGCCAGCTCACCACCGTGGCAGTTGAACACTGAAGCTTTCTTT. This codes for CASSPPWQLNTEAFF.

This sequence joins TRBV3-1 and TRBJ1-2; TRBD1 might be the D (6 bases). The CDR3 extends over 14 amino acids. V lost 1 base, J lost 3 bases, and 9 bases lay in between. Germline assignment: CDR1 LGHDT and CDR2 YNNKEL (reference sequence). CDR3 in amino acids: CASSQGSGDYGYTF. Written as DNA, the CDR3 is TGTGCCAGCAGCCAAGGTTCAGGGGACTATGGCTACACCTTC.

This clonotype showed up just once. The J gene is TRBJ1-3, the V gene TRBV27; no reliable D call. The CDR3 spans 15 residues. Trimming took off 3 bases at V and 4 bases at J, with 13 bases between the two ends. CDR1 and CDR2 (germline): MNHEY, SMNVEV (reference sequence). The CDR3, as DNA: TGTGCCAGCAGTTTCGCAGCTCCTCCCGGAAACACCATATATTTT. As protein: CASSFAAPPGNTIYF.

This clonotype was seen a few times. The CDR3 bases are TGTGCCAGCAGTAAAACCCGGGAAGCTTTCTTT. Protein: CASSKTREAFF. The chain has TRBV6-2 or TRBV6-3 and TRBJ1-1; no definite D call. Trimming cost V 5 bases and J 8 bases, with 9 bases left between them. Germline V gene data show CDR1 as MNHEY and CDR2 as SVGEGT. The CDR3 extends over 11 amino acids.

V gene TRBV9 combines with J gene TRBJ2-5; tentative D call: TRBD2 (6 bases). The V gene's germline CDR1 is SGDLS and CDR2 YYNGEE. This CDR3 region has 15 residues. Deletions cut 3 bases from V and 0 bases from J, with 12 bases between. The CDR3 nucleotides read TGTGCCAGCAGCGAAGGGGCGGGGTACCAAGAGACCCAGTACTTC. Amino acid sequence: CASSEGAGYQETQYF.

The table lists this clonotype with a few counts. The chain has TRBV5-1 and TRBJ1-1; D remains ambiguous. The CDR3 covers 18 residues. Germline V gene lookup returns CDR1 SGHRS and CDR2 YFSETQ. With 0 bases removed from V and 0 bases from J, the gap between germline ends came to 18 bases. CDR3 sequence (DNA): TGCGCCAGCAGCTTGGCCGGCGGTCAAGGATCGATGAACACTGAAGCTTTCTTT. Translated, it gives CASSLAGGQGSMNTEAFF.

The chain uses TRBV2 and TRBJ1-4; D is ambiguous. The CDR3 consists of 14 residues. V gave up 6 bases and J gave up 5 bases, with 13 bases separating them. Germline V gene data show CDR1 as SNHLY and CDR2 as FYNNEI. The CDR3: CASRVRGSNEKLFF. Here the CDR3 DNA reads TGTGCCAGCAGGGTGCGAGGGTCAAATGAAAAACTGTTTTTT. Together with reference TRBV2 and TRBJ1-4, the CDR3 gives the full variable domain: EPEVTQTPSHQVTQMGQEVILRCVPISNHLYFYWYRQILGQKVEFLVSFYNNEISEKSEIFDDQFSVERPDGSNFTLKIRSTKLEDSAMYFCASRVRGSNEKLFFGSGTQLSVL.